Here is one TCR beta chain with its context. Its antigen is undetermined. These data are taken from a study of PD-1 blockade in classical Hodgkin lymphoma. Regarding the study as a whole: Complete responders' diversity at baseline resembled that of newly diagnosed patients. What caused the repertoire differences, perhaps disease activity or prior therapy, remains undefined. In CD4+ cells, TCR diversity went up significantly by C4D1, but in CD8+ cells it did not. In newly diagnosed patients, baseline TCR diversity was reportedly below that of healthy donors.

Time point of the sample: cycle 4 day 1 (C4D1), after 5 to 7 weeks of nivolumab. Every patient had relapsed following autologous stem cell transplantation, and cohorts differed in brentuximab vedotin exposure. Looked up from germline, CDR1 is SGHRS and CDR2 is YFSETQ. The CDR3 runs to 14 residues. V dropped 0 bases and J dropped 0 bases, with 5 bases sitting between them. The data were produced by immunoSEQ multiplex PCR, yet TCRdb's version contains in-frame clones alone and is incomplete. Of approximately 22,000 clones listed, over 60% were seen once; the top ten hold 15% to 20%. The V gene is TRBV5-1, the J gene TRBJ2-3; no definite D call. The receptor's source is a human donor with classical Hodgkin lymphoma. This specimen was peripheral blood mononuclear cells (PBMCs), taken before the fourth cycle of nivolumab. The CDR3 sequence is CASSLGTSTDTQYF. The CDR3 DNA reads TGCGCCAGCAGCTTGGGTACCAGCACAGATACGCAGTATTTT.